This TCR beta chain was observed in a study of cytomegalovirus exposure and HLA in healthy donors. Study-wide findings and caveats: Rates of TCR association differed by HLA locus in a later analysis, with DRB1 highest and HLA-C lowest. The classifier was said to identify cytomegalovirus status with high specificity and sensitivity. Indistinguishable V segments such as TRBV6-2 and TRBV6-3 were excluded. Researchers counted 164 TCR beta chains as cytomegalovirus-associated.

This CDR3 has 15 residues. CDR1 is MNHNY, CDR2 SVGAGI, per germline (reference sequence). In regard to this clone: Its antigen remains unidentified. A read error may produce the germline difference seen at one junction end.

Vbeta (60) and Jbeta (13) primers were used in the PCR. Method: immunoSEQ multiplex PCR; TCRdb's copy keeps in-frame clones and lacks some. The sample includes fewer than 140,000 clones, roughly 73% seen only once; the top ten take roughly 2.5%. Sequencing input: PBMCs. The V and J genes are TRBV6-6 and TRBJ2-3; D perhaps matches TRBD1 (7 bases). This clonotype was obtained from a man between 35 and 55 years old in good health and CMV-seronegative. DNA for the CDR3: TGTGCCGGCAGTCTGACAGGGAGGCTGACAGATACGCAGTATTTT. It codes for CAGSLTGRLTDTQYF.